A single sample is the source of the 8 T cell receptor beta chains below, sequenced in a study of T cell responses to AZD1222 COVID-19 vaccine. Method: immunoSEQ multiplex PCR; TCRdb's copy keeps in-frame clones and lacks some. The sample holds some 150,000 clones, 82% seen once. This specimen was peripheral blood, taken on day 0 of MenACWY control vaccination. These receptors originate from an adult in good health.

This clone occurred a few times. The rearrangement links TRBV28 to TRBJ2-3; TRBD1 matches 10 bases. Trimming at V came to 10 bases and at J to 4 bases, leaving 11 bases not matched to a gene. Germline CDR1 is MDHEN and CDR2 is SYDVKM. The CDR3 is 15 residues long. CDR3 coding DNA: TGTGCCATCTGCACGACAGGGGGCATGTCAGATACGCAGTATTTT. This translates into CAICTTGGMSDTQYF. Combining the CDR3 with reference TRBV28 and TRBJ2-3 gives the whole variable domain DVKVTQSSRYLVKRTGEKVFLECVQDMDHENMFWYRQDPGLGLRLIYFSYDVKMKEKGDIPEGYSVSREKKERFSLILESASTNQTSMYLCAICTTGGMSDTQYFGPGTRLTVL.

The chain couples TRBV6-2 or TRBV6-3 to TRBJ2-2, with D perhaps matching TRBD2 (5 bases). This CDR3 is built from 15 residues. V dropped 6 bases and J dropped 3 bases, with 14 bases sitting between them. Germline-derived CDR1 and CDR2 are MNHEY and SVGEGT. As DNA, the CDR3 is TGTGCCAGCAGACCTACTGGGCGGGACACCGGGGAGCTGTTTTTT. The encoded protein is CASRPTGRDTGELFF.

CDR3 bases: TGTGCCAGCAGTGAATTGGGGGAGTACGAGCAGTACGTC. Translated: CASSELGEYEQYV. The gene calls are TRBV6-1 and TRBJ2-7; D assignment may be TRBD1 or TRBD2 (5 bases each). The germline V gene encodes CDR1 MNHNS and CDR2 SASEGT. CDR3 length equals 13 residues. V was cut by 2 bases and J by 4 bases, with 9 bases left in between.

For the CDR3, the DNA is TGCGCCAGCAGTGAGTCTCTGGTTTCCTACAATGAGCAGTTCTTC. It yields the protein CASSESLVSYNEQFF. The chain couples TRBV10-1 to TRBJ2-1; D remains ambiguous. The CDR3 loop spans 15 amino acids. Trimming left V 0 bases short and J 1 base short, with 7 bases between. Germline values: CDR1 WNHNN, CDR2 SYGVQD (reference sequence).

The DNA for the CDR3 is TGCGCCAGCAGCCCGAAGGGGGCAGGGGGAAATGAAAAACTGTTTTTT. Residues: CASSPKGAGGNEKLFF. The chain carries TRBV4-1 and TRBJ1-4; TRBD1 aligns across 7 bases. With 4 bases clipped from V and 5 bases from J, the junction kept 10 bases outside the gene matches. This CDR3 has 16 residues. Germline V gives CDR1 MGHRA, CDR2 YSYEKL.

This clone was recorded once. V is TRBV7-9 and J is TRBJ1-4; 8 nucleotides match TRBD1. Germline V lookup: CDR1 SEHNR, CDR2 FQNEAQ (reference sequence). There are 14 residues in the CDR3. V was pared by 5 bases and J by 5 bases, with 4 bases of the junction left unmatched. The CDR3 nucleotides are TGTGCCAGCAGCCGTACAGGGGGAAATGAAAAACTGTTTTTT. Amino acid sequence: CASSRTGGNEKLFF.

J is TRBJ1-5 and V is TRBV5-6, with 7 bases lining up with TRBD1. There are 14 residues in the CDR3. Germline loops: CDR1 SGHDT, CDR2 YYEEEE. Trimming removed 3 bases from V and 7 bases from J; junction bases left unmatched: 7. The CDR3 reads CASSWRQGNQPQHF. The CDR3 region has the DNA TGTGCCAGCAGCTGGCGACAGGGAAACCAGCCCCAGCATTTT.

The chain combines TRBV19 with TRBJ2-2; unclear D gene. Germline CDR1 LNHDA, CDR2 SQIVND (reference sequence). CDR3 length equals 14 residues. V dropped 4 bases and J dropped 4 bases, with 10 bases sitting between them. The chain's CDR3 is CASSSRVSTGELFF. DNA for the CDR3: TGTGCCAGTAGTAGTCGGGTTAGCACCGGGGAGCTGTTTTTT.